The present TCR beta chain was sequenced within a study of cytomegalovirus exposure and HLA in healthy donors. General study results and limits: Researchers counted about 150 TCR beta chains as cytomegalovirus-associated. Subsequent analysis showed first-cohort TCR clusters tending to co-occur in about 110 validation repertoires. As confirmed in vitro, a few CMV-associated chains were specific for CMV antigens. TCR sequences were mostly rare, though some public TCRs occurred in many donors.

The sample holds one count of this clone. The antigen is not known. Sequencing used immunoSEQ multiplex PCR; TCRdb keeps in-frame clones, though not all of them. In the table there are about 130,000 clones, 75% to 90% of which are singletons. Unmatched junction bases numbered 11, after V lost 10 bases and J lost 2 bases. CDR1 and CDR2 from the germline V gene are SGHAT and FQNNGV. This CDR3 comprises 15 residues. This chain uses TRBV11-2 with TRBJ2-3, with 8 bases fitting TRBD2. The source material was PBMCs. The sequence came from a woman under 30 in good health and CMV-seropositive. DNA of the CDR3: TGTGCCACTGTGTCTAGCGGGCTCCCCACAGATACGCAGTATTTT. It is translated as CATVSSGLPTDTQYF.